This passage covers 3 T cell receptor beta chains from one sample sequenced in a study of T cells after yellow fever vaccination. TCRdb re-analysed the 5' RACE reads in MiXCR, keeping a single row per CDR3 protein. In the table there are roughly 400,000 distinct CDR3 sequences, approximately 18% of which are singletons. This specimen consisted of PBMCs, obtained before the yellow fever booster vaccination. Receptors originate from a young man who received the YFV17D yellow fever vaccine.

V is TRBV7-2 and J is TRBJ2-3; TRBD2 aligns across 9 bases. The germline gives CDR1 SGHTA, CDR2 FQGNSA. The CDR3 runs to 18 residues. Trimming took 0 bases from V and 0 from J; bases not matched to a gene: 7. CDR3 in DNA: TGTGCCAGCAGCTTAGCTTGGTCTAGCGGGGTGAGCACAGATACGCAGTATTTT. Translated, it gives CASSLAWSSGVSTDTQYF.

The CDR3 spells CASSLGGVGRAGTEAFF. CDR3 sequence (DNA): TGTGCCAGCAGCTTAGGGGGGGTCGGCAGGGCCGGCACTGAAGCTTTCTTT. V gene TRBV7-9 combines with J gene TRBJ1-1, with a tentative D call TRBD1 (5 bases). The length of the CDR3 is 17 residues. The V end was cut by 1 base, the J end by 4 bases, with 19 bases between. Germline CDR1 reads SEHNR; CDR2 reads FQNEAQ (reference sequence). The full variable domain, rest sourced from reference TRBV7-9 and TRBJ1-1, is DTGVSQNPRHKITKRGQNVTFRCDPISEHNRLYWYRQTLGQGPEFLTYFQNEAQLEKSRLLSDRFSAERPKGSFSTLEIQRTEQGDSAMYLCASSLGGVGRAGTEAFFGQGTRLTVV.

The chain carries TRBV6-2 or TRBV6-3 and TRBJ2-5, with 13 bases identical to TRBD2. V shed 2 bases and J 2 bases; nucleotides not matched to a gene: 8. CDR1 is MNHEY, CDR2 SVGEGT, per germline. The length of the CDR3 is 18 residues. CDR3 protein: CASSYQHQLAGGQETQYF. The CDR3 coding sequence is TGTGCCAGCAGTTACCAGCACCAACTAGCGGGGGGGCAAGAGACCCAGTACTTC.